Presented here are 14 T cell receptor beta chains from one specimen sequenced in a study of identifying expanded T cells in peripheral blood. The table came from immunoSEQ multiplex PCR; TCRdb's copy has only in-frame clones and leaves some out. This table holds about 100,000 clones, about nine tenths found once. The specimen sequenced was blood. These receptors were obtained from a person aged 18 to 70 in good health.

CDR3 nucleotide sequence: TGTGCCAGTATGGATCGGAGGGCAATTGGCACAGATACGCAGTATTTT. Translating gives CASMDRRAIGTDTQYF. The genes are TRBV19 and TRBJ2-3, with D tentatively TRBD2 (6 bases). This CDR3 comprises 16 residues. Trimming took off 7 bases at V and 1 base at J, with 18 bases between the two ends. The germline V gene has CDR1 LNHDA and CDR2 SQIVND (reference sequence).

J is TRBJ2-7 and V is TRBV5-1; weak D call: TRBD2 (5 bases). The CDR3 is 12 residues long. CDR1 is SGHRS and CDR2 is YFSETQ in the germline V gene. Deletions cut 3 bases from V and 5 bases from J, with 9 bases between. The CDR3 DNA is TGCGCCAGCAGCTCCCCCGGGGACGAGCAGTACTTC. Translation gives CASSSPGDEQYF.

V and J are TRBV5-1 and TRBJ2-7; weak D call: TRBD1 (5 bases). CDR3 length: 15 amino acids. Trimming cost V 0 bases and J 0 bases, with 10 bases left between them. Germline CDR1 reads SGHRS; CDR2 reads YFSETQ. In DNA, the CDR3 is TGCGCCAGCAGCTTGGAACAGGACCTCTCCTACGAGCAGTACTTC. Translation gives CASSLEQDLSYEQYF.

Written as DNA, the CDR3 is TGCGCCAGCAGCTTGGACAGCCTCCCCACTGAAGCTTTCTTT. It specifies CASSLDSLPTEAFF. The chain is built from TRBV5-1 and TRBJ1-1; no definite D call. Trimming cost V 0 bases and J 4 bases, with 10 bases left between them. The CDR3 runs 14 residues. The germline V gene has CDR1 SGHRS and CDR2 YFSETQ.

V usage is TRBV11-1 and J usage is TRBJ2-1, with no clear D. Trimming stripped 0 bases from V and 7 bases from J, with 13 bases between. Germline V gene lookup returns CDR1 SGHAT and CDR2 FQDESV (reference sequence). The CDR3 covers 15 residues. CDR3 amino acids: CASSLADSPANEQFF. The CDR3 DNA sequence: TGTGCCAGCAGCTTAGCGGATTCCCCTGCGAATGAGCAGTTCTTC.

This chain uses TRBV27 with TRBJ1-6; TRBD1 matches 11 bases. The V and J ends lost 4 bases and 10 bases, in that order; junction bases with no gene match: 12. The germline CDR1 and CDR2 sequences are MNHEY and SMNVEV (reference sequence). This CDR3 spans 17 amino acids. The CDR3 protein is CASSSVMDRGQGSPLHF. Written as DNA, the CDR3 is TGTGCCAGCAGTTCCGTAATGGACAGGGGGCAGGGATCACCCCTCCACTTT.

This rearrangement joins TRBV11-2 to TRBJ2-5; weak D call: TRBD2 (6 bases). Germline lookup yields CDR1 SGHAT and CDR2 FQNNGV. This CDR3 is built from 14 residues. Trimming removed 5 bases from V and 5 bases from J, with 15 bases in between. The CDR3 DNA reads as TGTGCCAGCAGCCCCCGCGGAGGGCCGGAGACCCAGTACTTC. Its translation is CASSPRGGPETQYF.

In its sample, this clone was seen a few times. The J gene is TRBJ1-2, the V gene TRBV10-3; D not certain. The CDR3 is made up of 13 amino acids. Trimming pared 3 bases from V and 5 bases from J, leaving 10 bases between. Germline loops: CDR1 ENHRY, CDR2 SYGVKD. The CDR3 here is CAISDPPGYGYTF. Written as DNA, the CDR3 is TGTGCCATCAGTGATCCCCCGGGTTATGGCTACACCTTC.

This clone has just one count. The rearrangement joins TRBV9 to TRBJ2-5, with TRBD1 matching over 7 bases. The CDR3 runs to 14 residues. Germline CDR1 is SGDLS and CDR2 is YYNGEE. V was pared by 0 bases and J by 5 bases, with 4 bases of the junction left unmatched. CDR3 residues: CASSVEGARETQYF. CDR3 DNA: TGTGCCAGCAGCGTAGAGGGGGCTCGGGAGACCCAGTACTTC.

As DNA, the CDR3 is TGTGCCAGCAGCGTAGCTCCAGTGGATACGCAGTATTTT. Encoded protein: CASSVAPVDTQYF. V gene TRBV9 combines with J gene TRBJ2-3, with D uncertain. Germline lookup yields CDR1 SGDLS and CDR2 YYNGEE. There are 13 residues in the CDR3. Trimming stripped 0 bases from V and 6 bases from J, with 8 bases between. Based on the CDR3 plus reference TRBV9 and TRBJ2-3, the full variable domain is DSGVTQTPKHLITATGQRVTLRCSPRSGDLSVYWYQQSLDQGLQFLIQYYNGEERAKGNILERFSAQQFPDLHSELNLSSLELGDSALYFCASSVAPVDTQYFGPGTRLTVL.

The V and J genes are TRBV4-2 and TRBJ2-5, with 9 bases matching TRBD2. Germline-derived CDR1 and CDR2 are LGHNA and YNFKEQ. J lost 5 bases, V lost 5 bases, and 9 bases had no gene match. The CDR3 runs 15 residues. The CDR3, as DNA: TGTGCCAGCAGCGGAGGGCGGGAGGGCCACGAGACCCAGTACTTC. The encoded protein is CASSGGREGHETQYF.

V and J are TRBV27 and TRBJ1-5; D is perhaps TRBD1 (5 bases). Germline values: CDR1 MNHEY, CDR2 SMNVEV (reference sequence). This CDR3 spans 20 amino acids. Between the trimmed V and J ends, which lost 3 bases and 0 bases, there was a span of 24 bases. CDR3 region: CASSFSTHEGRVYSNQPQHF. The CDR3 DNA is TGTGCCAGCAGTTTCTCCACCCACGAGGGGCGAGTTTATAGCAATCAGCCCCAGCATTTT.

This clone is a singleton in its sample. The chain is built from TRBV4-3 and TRBJ2-7; D possibly corresponds to TRBD1 (5 bases). Germline-derived CDR1 and CDR2 are LGHNA and YSLEER. Trimming took off 4 bases at V and 2 bases at J, with 12 bases between the two ends. The CDR3 contains 14 residues. CDR3 amino acids: CASSLRDRPYEQYF. The DNA for the CDR3 is TGCGCCAGCAGCCTCAGAGACAGACCCTACGAGCAGTACTTC.

The chain joins TRBV11-3 to TRBJ2-3; 9 nucleotides agree with TRBD1. With V trimmed by 11 bases and J by 1 base, 7 bases remained unmatched. CDR3 length: 14 residues. CDR1 is SGHNT and CDR2 is YENEEA in the germline V gene. The CDR3 bases are TGTGCCTCCGGACAGGGGCAACGCACAGATACGCAGTATTTT. Amino acid sequence: CASGQGQRTDTQYF.